The clone carrying this T cell receptor (beta chain) was counted ten times or more. The antigen remains unidentified. These data belong to a study of Tregs in tolerant kidney transplant recipients. General observations from the study: Antigen-driven expansion was suggested because donor-specific Tregs expanded more than all Tregs in tolerant patients.

Germline lookup yields CDR1 SGHDN and CDR2 FVKESK. This CDR3 region has 16 residues. Trimming took 4 bases from V and 1 from J, leaving 14 bases between them. Using immunoSEQ multiplex PCR, the repertoire was profiled, and TCRdb retains in-frame clones only, with some absent. The sample lists about 64,000 clones, about 90% occurring once. The nonmyeloablative bone marrow transplants came from related graft donors, with transient mixed chimerism. Unstimulated regulatory T cells (CD4+CD25+CD127-), CD4+CD25- non-regulatory cells, CD4 and CD8 cells were FACS-sorted from thawed PBMCs. V and J are TRBV14 and TRBJ1-3; no firm D call. The specimen was CD4+ T cells from blood (PBMCs), collected 6 months after the transplant. The origin of this receptor is a human patient who received a combined kidney and bone marrow transplant. These T cells may partly come from the graft donor. CDR3 DNA: TGTGCCAGCAGCCTCCGTCCCCTCTTTTCTGGAAACACCATATATTTT. It yields the protein CASSLRPLFSGNTIYF.